This TCR beta chain comes out of a study of blood T cell repertoires in COVID-19. Study-wide context: In each case, the material was cDNA or gDNA derived from T cells, B-cell-depleted T cells, or PBMCs.

Libraries were prepared by immunoSEQ multiplex PCR; TCRdb keeps only in-frame clonotypes and omits some of them. The table includes roughly 100,000 clones, 88% detected once. CDR1 MDHEN and CDR2 SYDVKM come from the germline V gene. V was clipped by 7 bases and J by 4 bases, with 17 bases between them. The CDR3 is 14 residues long. The chain employs TRBV28 and TRBJ2-7; the D gene is possibly TRBD1 (6 bases). The clonotype originates from a woman in her 70s with acute or convalescent COVID-19. Material: peripheral blood. CDR3 in amino acids: CASNRGGQSYEQYF. The CDR3 DNA follows: TGTGCCAGCAATAGAGGGGGACAATCTTACGAGCAGTACTTC.